These 25 T cell receptor beta chains originate from one sample sequenced in a study of regulatory T cells in long-lasting Graves disease. Relying on iRepertoire HTBI primers and Arm-PCR of CDR3 regions, the team built TCR beta libraries. MiXCR, run by TCRdb on the multiplex PCR reads, gives a single entry per CDR3 protein. Of some 350,000 distinct CDR3 sequences listed, about a sixth are singletons. As to time point: newly diagnosed GD, antithyroid drugs for less than 3 months. TCR sequences were obtained from RNA taken from PBMCs. This same sample was also part of a study on T cells in Graves' hyperthyroidism and ophthalmopathy.

The sequenced sample was peripheral blood mononuclear cells (PBMCs), obtained at new diagnosis, from a patient treated with antithyroid drugs. These receptors originate from a woman aged 18-29 years with Graves disease.

In its sample, this clonotype was seen many times. The V gene is TRBV20-1, the J gene TRBJ2-7; 7 nucleotides line up with TRBD1. The V segment lost 7 bases and the J segment 2 bases; nucleotides outside the gene matches: 11. The length of the CDR3 is 14 residues. Per germline, CDR1 DFQATT and CDR2 SNEGSKA (reference sequence). The CDR3 nucleotides are TGCAGTGTCCAGGACAGGCAGCTTACCTACGAGCAGTACTTC. Translated, it gives CSVQDRQLTYEQYF.

The sample holds many counts of this clonotype. The rearrangement uses TRBV27 and TRBJ1-2; 9 bases align to TRBD1. The CDR3 totals 14 residues. CDR1 is MNHEY, CDR2 SMNVEV, per germline (reference sequence). The trim removed 5 bases at V and 5 bases at J, leaving 6 bases unmatched. The CDR3 DNA follows: TGTGCCAGCAGTCCCGGGACAGGGTTTTATGGCTACACCTTC. This encodes CASSPGTGFYGYTF.

This clonotype occurred many times. V gene TRBV18 combines with J gene TRBJ1-1, with D possibly matching TRBD1 (6 bases). Trimming stripped 8 bases from V and 0 bases from J, with 10 bases between. The CDR3 runs to 13 residues. Germline values: CDR1 KGHSH, CDR2 LQKENI. DNA for the CDR3: TGTGCCAGCGCGGACAGTCTGAACACTGAAGCTTTCTTT. It translates to CASADSLNTEAFF.

This clonotype was seen many times. The genes are TRBV20-1 and TRBJ2-7, with 9 bases lining up with TRBD1. V lost 0 bases to trimming and J lost 5 bases; unmatched junction nucleotides: 8. Germline CDR1 DFQATT, CDR2 SNEGSKA (reference sequence). The CDR3 sequence is 15 residues long. For the CDR3, the DNA is TGCAGTGCTAGAGATTTAAGGACAGGGGTCAACGAGCAGTACTTC. It yields the protein CSARDLRTGVNEQYF.

The J gene is TRBJ2-1, the V gene TRBV5-1; D may be TRBD1 or TRBD2 (5 bases each). Germline V lookup: CDR1 SGHRS, CDR2 YFSETQ. This CDR3 has 16 residues. Trimming took 5 bases from V and 7 from J, leaving 22 bases between them. In DNA, the CDR3 is TGCGCCAGCAGAAACACCGGGACCAACCTTAGGAATGAGCAGTTCTTC. Translation: CASRNTGTNLRNEQFF.

This rearrangement joins TRBV4-1 to TRBJ2-5; 7 positions agree with TRBD1. The V gene's germline CDR1 is MGHRA and CDR2 YSYEKL. The CDR3 covers 15 residues. Trimming at V came to 3 bases and at J to 6 bases, leaving 10 bases not matched to a gene. The CDR3 here is CASSQPRRGGKTQYF. CDR3 sequence (DNA): TGCGCCAGCAGCCAGCCCAGGAGAGGGGGCAAGACCCAGTACTTC.

About this clonotype itself: This clone may be a read error of a much larger clone one base away. This chain uses TRBV5-1 with TRBJ1-4; TRBD1 matches at 8 bases. The CDR3 covers 14 residues. CDR1 is SGHRS and CDR2 is YFSETQ in the germline V gene. CDR3 DNA sequence: TGCGCCAGCAGCCTGGGGACAGGACAAGAAAATCTGTTTTTT. Its translation: CASSLGTGQENLFF.

The sample holds many counts of this clonotype. The gene calls are TRBV20-1 and TRBJ1-1; the D is unclear. Germline V gene sequence: CDR1 DFQATT, CDR2 SNEGSKA (reference sequence). This CDR3 is 16 amino acids long. V was pared by 7 bases and J by 0 bases, with 21 bases between. CDR3 loop: CSVQRSGKGMNTEAFF. Written as DNA, the CDR3 is TGCAGTGTCCAACGGTCGGGCAAGGGCATGAACACTGAAGCTTTCTTT.

This clonotype was seen more than once but under ten times. The chain is built from TRBV27 and TRBJ2-3, with a weak D call TRBD2 (7 bases). The V gene lost 2 bases and the J gene lost 2 bases, with 35 bases spanning the gap. The CDR3 length is 23 residues. Germline loops: CDR1 MNHEY, CDR2 SMNVEV (reference sequence). The chain's CDR3 is CASSLVPTPPGGPRDPPTDTQYF. DNA of the CDR3: TGTGCCAGCAGTTTAGTTCCGACCCCCCCGGGGGGCCCCAGAGATCCCCCCACAGATACGCAGTATTTT.

This clonotype was observed a few times. The rearrangement uses TRBV7-8 and TRBJ1-4; D may be TRBD1 (6 bases). CDR1 and CDR2 from the germline V gene are SGHVS and FQNEAQ. Trimming stripped 4 bases from V and 7 bases from J, with 10 bases between. The CDR3 loop spans 13 amino acids. The CDR3 here is CASSWTDIEKLFF. The CDR3 DNA is TGTGCCAGCAGCTGGACAGATATTGAAAAACTGTTTTTT.

In regard to this clonotype: One end of the junction does not line up with germline, which may come from a read error. V usage is TRBV3-1 and J usage is TRBJ1-4; D uncertain. Germline V gene data show CDR1 as LGHDT and CDR2 as YNNKEL (reference sequence). The CDR3 has 17 residues. CDR3 sequence reads: CAISLTSRGRRPEKLFF. Here the CDR3 DNA reads TGTGCCATCAGCCTGACCTCCCGGGGTAGACGTCCGGAAAAACTGTTTTTT.

In regard to this clonotype: This may arise from a read error, as a much more abundant clone is one base away. The genes are TRBV11-3 and TRBJ2-3; D uncertain. With 7 bases removed from V and 1 base from J, the gap between germline ends came to 15 bases. This CDR3 has 15 residues. The V gene's germline CDR1 is SGHNT and CDR2 YENEEA. In nucleotides, the CDR3 is TGTGCCAGCAAGTTCAGGCCAGAAGGCACAGATACGCAGTATTTT. Its translation: CASKFRPEGTDTQYF.

The table lists this clonotype with a few counts. The rearrangement uses TRBV18 and TRBJ2-3, with D possibly matching TRBD2 (5 bases). This CDR3 has 16 amino acids. Trimming pared 3 bases from V and 0 bases from J, leaving 13 bases between. Germline lookup yields CDR1 KGHSH and CDR2 LQKENI. CDR3: CASSPLSGGSTDTQYF. CDR3 sequence (DNA): TGTGCCAGCTCACCCCTCTCCGGCGGGAGCACAGATACGCAGTATTTT.

In this sample, this clonotype turned up many times. The rearrangement joins TRBV19 to TRBJ1-1; 12 bases map to TRBD1. Germline V CDR1 and CDR2: LNHDA, SQIVND (reference sequence). This CDR3 spans 15 amino acids. Losses at the gene ends were 6 bases for V and 0 bases for J; bases not matched to a gene: 2. CDR3 nucleotides: TGTGCCAGTAGGGGACAGGGGGCAATGAACACTGAAGCTTTCTTT. As protein: CASRGQGAMNTEAFF. The whole variable domain, filled in from reference TRBV19 and TRBJ1-1, reads DGGITQSPKYLFRKEGQNVTLSCEQNLNHDAMYWYRQDPGQGLRLIYYSQIVNDFQKGDIAEGYSVSREKKESFPLTVTSAQKNPTAFYLCASRGQGAMNTEAFFGQGTRLTVV.

The V gene is TRBV5-5, the J gene TRBJ2-7; tentatively, D is TRBD1 or TRBD2 (5 bases each). Per germline, CDR1 SGHKS and CDR2 YYEKEE (reference sequence). This CDR3 contains 16 residues. Trimming pared 4 bases from V and 6 bases from J, leaving 23 bases between. CDR3 sequence reads: CASSRDLFVSTPEQYF. The CDR3 nucleotides read TGTGCCAGCAGCCGGGACCTATTCGTTTCGACCCCCGAGCAGTACTTC.

This clonotype was detected only a few times. The V call is TRBV7-9, the J call TRBJ1-4; D is ambiguous. In germline, CDR1 is SEHNR, CDR2 FQNEAQ (reference sequence). V was trimmed by 2 bases and J by 14 bases, leaving 9 bases between them. There are 11 residues in the CDR3. CDR3 residues: CASSLSGPLFF. CDR3 in DNA: TGTGCCAGCAGCTTATCGGGTCCGCTGTTTTTT.

This clonotype was picked up many times. This sequence joins TRBV25-1 and TRBJ2-1, with D uncertain. The germline V gene encodes CDR1 MGHDK and CDR2 SYGVNS. CDR3 length equals 16 residues. V was shortened by 5 bases and J by 4 bases, with 18 bases between the two germline ends. As DNA, the CDR3 is TGTGCCAGCAGTACTCACCAACAAGGCAGGTACAATGAGCAGTTCTTC. This encodes CASSTHQQGRYNEQFF. Full variable domain (remainder filled in from reference TRBV25-1 and TRBJ2-1): EADIYQTPRYLVIGTGKKITLECSQTMGHDKMYWYQQDPGMELHLIHYSYGVNSTEKGDLSSESTVSRIRTEHFPLTLESARPSHTSQYLCASSTHQQGRYNEQFFGPGTRLTVL.

There are many counts of this clonotype. The chain couples TRBV5-5 to TRBJ2-5, with 8 bases that match TRBD2. The CDR3 has 15 residues. In germline, CDR1 is SGHKS, CDR2 YYEKEE (reference sequence). Trimming at V came to 2 bases and at J to 1 base, leaving 4 bases not matched to a gene. The CDR3 coding sequence is TGTGCCAGCAGCTTTATAGCGGGGACCCAAGAGACCCAGTACTTC. It encodes CASSFIAGTQETQYF.

This clonotype was recorded many times. The chain carries TRBV3-1 and TRBJ1-2; D may be TRBD1 (6 bases). Germline CDR1 LGHDT, CDR2 YNNKEL (reference sequence). The CDR3 length is 13 residues. The V end lost 4 bases, the J end lost 7 bases, and 13 bases lay between the germline ends. CDR3 protein: CASSPSLQGGYTF. In DNA, the CDR3 is TGTGCCAGCAGCCCTAGCTTACAGGGTGGCTACACCTTC.

The rearrangement links TRBV5-6 to TRBJ2-5; tentatively, D is TRBD2 (6 bases). The end of the DNA is better explained by TRBJ2-1, so the J call may be wrong. The CDR3 has 14 amino acids. The germline V gene encodes CDR1 SGHDT and CDR2 YYEEEE. The chain's CDR3 is CASSLPSAGYEQFF. The CDR3 DNA sequence: TGTGCCAGCAGCCTACCCTCGGCGGGATATGAGCAGTTCTTC.

This clonotype was detected ten times or more. The chain couples TRBV7-9 to TRBJ2-5; D not resolved. The CDR3 has 14 amino acids. In germline, CDR1 is SEHNR, CDR2 FQNEAQ (reference sequence). Trimming took off 6 bases at V and 5 bases at J, with 16 bases between the two ends. The CDR3 nucleotides read TGTGCCAGCAGTCCGTCGACACCCGGGGAGACCCAGTACTTC. Translated, it gives CASSPSTPGETQYF.

Ten or more counts support this clonotype. This chain links TRBV30 with TRBJ2-5, with TRBD1 identical over 9 bases. Germline values: CDR1 GTSNPN, CDR2 SVGIG (reference sequence). The J segment lost 5 bases and the V segment lost 1 base, leaving 5 bases of the junction unmatched. This CDR3 is built from 14 residues. CDR3 coding DNA: TGTGCCTGGAGTGGGGGACAGGGCATGGAGACCCAGTACTTC. This codes for CAWSGGQGMETQYF.

This clonotype was counted between two and nine times. The V gene is TRBV5-1, the J gene TRBJ2-1; D gene unclear. V lost 0 bases and J lost 2, with 9 bases in between. The CDR3 loop spans 15 amino acids. Germline CDR1 reads SGHRS; CDR2 reads YFSETQ. Written as DNA, the CDR3 is TGCGCCAGCAGCTTGGGCCGGGCCACCTACAATGAGCAGTTCTTC. Protein product: CASSLGRATYNEQFF. Complete variable domain (other parts from reference TRBV5-1 and TRBJ2-1): KAGVTQTPRYLIKTRGQQVTLSCSPISGHRSVSWYQQTPGQGLQFLFEYFSETQRNKGNFPGRFSGRQFSNSRSEMNVSTLELGDSALYLCASSLGRATYNEQFFGPGTRLTVL.

For this clonotype: A read error may explain this, as a much larger clone is one base away. This chain joins TRBV20-1 and TRBJ2-5; possibly TRBD2 for D (6 bases). Germline V lookup: CDR1 DFQATT, CDR2 SNEGSKA (reference sequence). This CDR3 is 14 amino acids long. V lost 3 bases to trimming and J lost 6 bases, with 17 bases between them. CDR3 in amino acids: CSASGNGGKKTQYF. In nucleotides, the CDR3 is TGCAGTGCTAGCGGTAACGGGGGTAAGAAGACCCAGTACTTC.

This clonotype was seen a handful of times. The V call is TRBV20-1, the J call TRBJ1-4, with a possible D match to TRBD1 (5 bases). The CDR3 covers 15 residues. The germline V gene encodes CDR1 DFQATT and CDR2 SNEGSKA (reference sequence). V was pared by 1 base and J by 3 bases, with 12 bases between. The CDR3 here is CSARVGHAANEKLFF. The DNA for the CDR3 is TGCAGTGCTAGAGTGGGGCACGCAGCTAATGAAAAACTGTTTTTT.